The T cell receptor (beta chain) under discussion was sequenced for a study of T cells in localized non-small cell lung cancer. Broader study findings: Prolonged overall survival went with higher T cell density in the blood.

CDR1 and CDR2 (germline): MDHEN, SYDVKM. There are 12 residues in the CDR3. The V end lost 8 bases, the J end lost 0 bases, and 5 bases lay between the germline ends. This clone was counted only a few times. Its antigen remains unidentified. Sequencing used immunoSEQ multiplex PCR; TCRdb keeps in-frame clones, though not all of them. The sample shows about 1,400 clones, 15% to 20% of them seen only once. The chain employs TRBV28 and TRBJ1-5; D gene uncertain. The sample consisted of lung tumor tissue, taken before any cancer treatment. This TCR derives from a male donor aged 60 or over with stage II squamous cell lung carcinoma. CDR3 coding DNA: TGTGCCAGCCACGATAGCAATCAGCCCCAGCATTTT. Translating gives CASHDSNQPQHF.